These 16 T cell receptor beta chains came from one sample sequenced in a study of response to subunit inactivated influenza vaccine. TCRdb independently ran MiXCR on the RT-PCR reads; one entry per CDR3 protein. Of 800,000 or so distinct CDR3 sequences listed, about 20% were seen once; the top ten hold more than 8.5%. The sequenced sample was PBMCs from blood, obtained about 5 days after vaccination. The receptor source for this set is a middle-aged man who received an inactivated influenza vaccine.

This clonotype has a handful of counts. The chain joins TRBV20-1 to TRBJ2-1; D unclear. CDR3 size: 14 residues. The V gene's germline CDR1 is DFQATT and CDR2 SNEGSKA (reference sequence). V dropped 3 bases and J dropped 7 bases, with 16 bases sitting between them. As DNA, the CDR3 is TGCAGTGCTAGTTCATTTTTTAAGTCAAATGAGCAGTTCTTC. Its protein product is CSASSFFKSNEQFF.

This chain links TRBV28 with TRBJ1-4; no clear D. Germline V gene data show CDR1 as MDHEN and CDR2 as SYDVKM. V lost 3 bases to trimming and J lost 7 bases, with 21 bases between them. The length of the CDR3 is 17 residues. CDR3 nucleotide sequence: TGTGCCAGCAGTTTCTCCCCGGGCGGGCGCGTTGGTGAAAAACTGTTTTTT. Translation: CASSFSPGGRVGEKLFF.

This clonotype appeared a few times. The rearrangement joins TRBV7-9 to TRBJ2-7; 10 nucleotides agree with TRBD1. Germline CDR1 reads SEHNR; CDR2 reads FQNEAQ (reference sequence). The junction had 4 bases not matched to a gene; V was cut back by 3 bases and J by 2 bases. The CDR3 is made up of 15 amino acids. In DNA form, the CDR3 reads TGTGCCAGCAGCTTTACGGGACAGGGGACCTACGAGCAGTACTTC. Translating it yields CASSFTGQGTYEQYF.

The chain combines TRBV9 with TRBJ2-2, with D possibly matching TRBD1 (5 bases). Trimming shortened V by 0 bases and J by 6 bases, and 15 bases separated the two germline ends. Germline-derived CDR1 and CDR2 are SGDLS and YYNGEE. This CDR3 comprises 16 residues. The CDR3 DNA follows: TGTGCCAGCAGCGTAGAGGTGGGGCCTCTACCCGGGGAGCTGTTTTTT. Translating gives CASSVEVGPLPGELFF.

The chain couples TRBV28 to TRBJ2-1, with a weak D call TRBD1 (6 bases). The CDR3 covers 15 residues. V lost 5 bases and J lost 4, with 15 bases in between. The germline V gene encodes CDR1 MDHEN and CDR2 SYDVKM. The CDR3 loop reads CASSNREKRYNEQFF. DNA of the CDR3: TGTGCCAGCAGTAACAGGGAGAAGAGGTACAATGAGCAGTTCTTC.

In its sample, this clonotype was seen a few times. The CDR3, as DNA: TGTGCCAGCAGCTTGGGCAGGGATCCAGATACGCAGTATTTT. Its protein product is CASSLGRDPDTQYF. This chain uses TRBV7-2 with TRBJ2-3; D perhaps matches TRBD1 (5 bases). The CDR3 length is 14 residues. The V and J ends lost 3 bases and 4 bases respectively, with 11 bases between them. Germline V lookup: CDR1 SGHTA, CDR2 FQGNSA.

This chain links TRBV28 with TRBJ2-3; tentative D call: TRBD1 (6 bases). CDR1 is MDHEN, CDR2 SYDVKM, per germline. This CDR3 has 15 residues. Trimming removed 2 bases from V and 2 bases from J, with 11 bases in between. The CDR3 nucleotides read TGTGCCAGCAGTTTAGAGGACAGAGACACAGATACGCAGTATTTT. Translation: CASSLEDRDTDTQYF. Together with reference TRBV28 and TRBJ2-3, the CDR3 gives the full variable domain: DVKVTQSSRYLVKRTGEKVFLECVQDMDHENMFWYRQDPGLGLRLIYFSYDVKMKEKGDIPEGYSVSREKKERFSLILESASTNQTSMYLCASSLEDRDTDTQYFGPGTRLTVL.

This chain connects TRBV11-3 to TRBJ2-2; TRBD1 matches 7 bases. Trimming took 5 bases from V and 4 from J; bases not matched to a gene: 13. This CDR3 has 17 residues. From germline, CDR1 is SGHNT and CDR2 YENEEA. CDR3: CASSPRLATGITGELFF. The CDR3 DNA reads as TGTGCCAGCAGCCCGCGTCTGGCGACAGGGATCACCGGGGAGCTGTTTTTT.

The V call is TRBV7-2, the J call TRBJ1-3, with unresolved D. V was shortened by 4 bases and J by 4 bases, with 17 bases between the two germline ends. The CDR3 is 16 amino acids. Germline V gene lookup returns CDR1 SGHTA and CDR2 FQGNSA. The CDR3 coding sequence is TGTGCCAGCAGCTCTCGTCTTGGGGTCCGGGGAAACACCATATATTTT. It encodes CASSSRLGVRGNTIYF.

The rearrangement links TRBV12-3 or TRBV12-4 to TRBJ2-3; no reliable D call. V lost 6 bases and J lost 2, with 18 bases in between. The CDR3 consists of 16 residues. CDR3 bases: TGTGCCAGCAGACTGGACGCAACCGCCTCCACAGATACGCAGTATTTT. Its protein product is CASRLDATASTDTQYF.

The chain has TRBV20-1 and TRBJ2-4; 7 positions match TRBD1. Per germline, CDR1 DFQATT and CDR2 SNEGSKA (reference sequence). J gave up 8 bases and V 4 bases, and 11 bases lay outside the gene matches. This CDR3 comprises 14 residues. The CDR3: CSATPDRLRDIQYF. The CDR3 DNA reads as TGCAGTGCTACACCGGACAGGTTGAGGGACATTCAGTACTTC.

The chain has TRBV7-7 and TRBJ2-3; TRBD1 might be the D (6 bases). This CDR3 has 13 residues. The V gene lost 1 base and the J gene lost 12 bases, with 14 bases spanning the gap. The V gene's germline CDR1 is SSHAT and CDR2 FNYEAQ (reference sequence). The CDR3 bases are TGTGCCAGCAGCTTAGACGTGGGGGCCGAACAGTATTTT. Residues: CASSLDVGAEQYF.

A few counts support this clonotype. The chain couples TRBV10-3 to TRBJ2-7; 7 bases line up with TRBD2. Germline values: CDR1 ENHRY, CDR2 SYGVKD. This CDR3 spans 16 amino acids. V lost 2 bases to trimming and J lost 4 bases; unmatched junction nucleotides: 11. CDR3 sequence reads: CAISEPGSGLEYEQYF. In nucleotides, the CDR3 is TGTGCCATCAGTGAGCCGGGCAGTGGACTAGAATACGAGCAGTACTTC.

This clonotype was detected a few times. The CDR3 coding sequence is TGTGCCAGCAGCGTCGCCGGGACAGGGTTTACAGATACGCAGTATTTT. Its translation: CASSVAGTGFTDTQYF. This chain connects TRBV9 to TRBJ2-3, with 9 bases lining up with TRBD1. The CDR3 runs to 16 residues. CDR1 and CDR2 (germline): SGDLS, YYNGEE. V lost 2 bases, J lost 3 bases, and 7 bases stayed unmatched. Based on the CDR3 plus reference TRBV9 and TRBJ2-3, the full variable domain is DSGVTQTPKHLITATGQRVTLRCSPRSGDLSVYWYQQSLDQGLQFLIQYYNGEERAKGNILERFSAQQFPDLHSELNLSSLELGDSALYFCASSVAGTGFTDTQYFGPGTRLTVL.

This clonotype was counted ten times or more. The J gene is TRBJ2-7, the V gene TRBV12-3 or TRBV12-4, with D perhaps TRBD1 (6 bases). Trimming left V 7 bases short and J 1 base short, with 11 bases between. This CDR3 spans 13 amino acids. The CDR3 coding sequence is TGTGCCAGCACCGGGGACACGTCCTACGAGCAGTACTTC. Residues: CASTGDTSYEQYF.

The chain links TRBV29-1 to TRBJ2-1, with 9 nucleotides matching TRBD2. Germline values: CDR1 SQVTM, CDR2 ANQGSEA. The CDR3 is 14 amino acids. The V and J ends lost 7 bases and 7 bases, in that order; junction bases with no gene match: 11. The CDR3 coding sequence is TGCAGCGGGTCAATAGCGGGAGCTATGAATGAGCAGTTCTTC. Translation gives CSGSIAGAMNEQFF.